The TCR beta chain described here comes from a study of T cells in Graves' hyperthyroidism and ophthalmopathy. There were TCR beta CDR3 regions amplified from RNA transcripts. HTBI primers drove first-round RT-PCR of the TCR CDR3. TCRdb fed the multiplex PCR reads into MiXCR, producing one record per CDR3 protein. The sample carries approximately 610,000 distinct CDR3 sequences, over 12% recorded once. V dropped 4 bases and J dropped 3 bases, with 13 bases sitting between them. Germline CDR1 and CDR2: MGHRA and YSYEKL. The CDR3 contains 14 residues. The chain carries TRBV4-1 and TRBJ2-7; tentatively, D is TRBD1 (5 bases). Sample: blood. This clonotype originated in a woman between 35 and 50 years old with Graves' ophthalmopathy. CDR3 DNA sequence: TGCGCCAGCAGCCCCGGGCCCAGGGACTACGAGCAGTACTTC. It encodes CASSPGPRDYEQYF.